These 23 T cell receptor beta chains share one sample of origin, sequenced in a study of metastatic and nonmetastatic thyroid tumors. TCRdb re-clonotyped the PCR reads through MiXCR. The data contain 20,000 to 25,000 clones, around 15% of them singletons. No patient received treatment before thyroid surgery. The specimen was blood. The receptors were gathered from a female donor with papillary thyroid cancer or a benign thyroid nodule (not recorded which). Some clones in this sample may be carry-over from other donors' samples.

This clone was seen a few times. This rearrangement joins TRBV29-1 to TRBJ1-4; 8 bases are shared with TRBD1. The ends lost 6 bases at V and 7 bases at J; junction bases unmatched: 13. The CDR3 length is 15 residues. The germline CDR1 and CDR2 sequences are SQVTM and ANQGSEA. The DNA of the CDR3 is TGCAGCGTGGCCACAGGGGGGACAAGGGGTGAAAAACTGTTTTTT. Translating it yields CSVATGGTRGEKLFF. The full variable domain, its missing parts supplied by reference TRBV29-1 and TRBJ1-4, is SAVISQKPSRDICQRGTSLTIQCQVDSQVTMMFWYRQQPGQSLTLIATANQGSEATYESGFVIDKFPISRPNLTFSTLTVSNMSPEDSSIYLCSVATGGTRGEKLFFGSGTQLSVL.

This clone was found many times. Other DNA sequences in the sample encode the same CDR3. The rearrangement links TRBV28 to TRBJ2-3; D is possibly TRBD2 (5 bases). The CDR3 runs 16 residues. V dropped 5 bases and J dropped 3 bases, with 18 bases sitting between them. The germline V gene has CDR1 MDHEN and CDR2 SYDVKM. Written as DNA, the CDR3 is TGTGCCAGCAGTCCCGTGTCGGCGCGAGGGACAGATACGCAGTATTTT. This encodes CASSPVSARGTDTQYF.

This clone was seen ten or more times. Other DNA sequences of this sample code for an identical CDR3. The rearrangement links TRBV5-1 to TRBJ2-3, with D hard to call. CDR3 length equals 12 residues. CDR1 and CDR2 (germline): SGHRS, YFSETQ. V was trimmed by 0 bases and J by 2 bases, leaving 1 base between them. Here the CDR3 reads CASSLATDTQYF. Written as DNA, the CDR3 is TGCGCCAGCAGCTTGGCCACAGATACGCAGTATTTT. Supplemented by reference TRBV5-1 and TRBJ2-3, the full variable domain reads KAGVTQTPRYLIKTRGQQVTLSCSPISGHRSVSWYQQTPGQGLQFLFEYFSETQRNKGNFPGRFSGRQFSNSRSEMNVSTLELGDSALYLCASSLATDTQYFGPGTRLTVL.

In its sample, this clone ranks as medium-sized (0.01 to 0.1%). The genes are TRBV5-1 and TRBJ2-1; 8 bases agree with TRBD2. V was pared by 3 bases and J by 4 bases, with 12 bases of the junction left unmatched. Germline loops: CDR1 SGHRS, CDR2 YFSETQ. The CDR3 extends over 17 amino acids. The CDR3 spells CASSSGLLAGFYNEQFF. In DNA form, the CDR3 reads TGCGCCAGCAGCTCGGGCCTTCTAGCGGGTTTTTACAATGAGCAGTTCTTC.

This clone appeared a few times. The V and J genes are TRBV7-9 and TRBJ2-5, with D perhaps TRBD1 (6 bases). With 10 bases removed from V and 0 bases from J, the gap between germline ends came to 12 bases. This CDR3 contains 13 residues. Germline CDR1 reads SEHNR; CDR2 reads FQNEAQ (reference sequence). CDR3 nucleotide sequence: TGTGCCACCCGGGACACCTACCAAGAGACCCAGTACTTC. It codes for CATRDTYQETQYF.

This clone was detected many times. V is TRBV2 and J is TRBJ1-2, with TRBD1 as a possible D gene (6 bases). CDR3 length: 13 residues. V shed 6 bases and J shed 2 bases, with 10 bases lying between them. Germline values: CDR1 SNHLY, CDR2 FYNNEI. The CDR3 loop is CASRWTENYGYTF. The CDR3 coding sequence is TGTGCCAGCAGGTGGACAGAGAACTATGGCTACACCTTC.

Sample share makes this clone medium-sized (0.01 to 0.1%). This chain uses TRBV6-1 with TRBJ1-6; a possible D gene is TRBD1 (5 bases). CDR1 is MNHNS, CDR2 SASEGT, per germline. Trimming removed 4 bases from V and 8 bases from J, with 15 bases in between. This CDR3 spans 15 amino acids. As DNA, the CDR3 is TGTGCCAGCAGTGGGGGGGGAGGGTTCGATTCACCCCTCCACTTT. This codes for CASSGGGGFDSPLHF.

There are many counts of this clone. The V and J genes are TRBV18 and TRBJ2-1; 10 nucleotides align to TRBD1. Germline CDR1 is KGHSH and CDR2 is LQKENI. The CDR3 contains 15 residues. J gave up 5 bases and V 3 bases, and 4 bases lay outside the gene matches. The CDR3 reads CASSPRDRGHNEQFF. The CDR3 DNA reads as TGTGCCAGCTCACCCCGGGACAGGGGCCACAATGAGCAGTTCTTC.

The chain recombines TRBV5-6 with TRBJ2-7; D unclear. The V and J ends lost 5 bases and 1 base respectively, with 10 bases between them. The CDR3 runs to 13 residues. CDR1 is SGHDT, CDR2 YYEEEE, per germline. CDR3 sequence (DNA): TGTGCCAGCAGAAGTTTTTCATCCTACGAGCAGTACTTC. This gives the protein CASRSFSSYEQYF.

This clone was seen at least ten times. CDR3 nucleotides: TGTGCCAGCACTCCCACTGCCCCTCTAGCGGTCCTAGATACGCAGTATTTT. Amino acid sequence: CASTPTAPLAVLDTQYF. The chain couples TRBV6-6 to TRBJ2-3, with 7 bases fitting TRBD2. The V and J ends lost 7 bases and 5 bases, in that order; junction bases with no gene match: 18. There are 17 residues in the CDR3. Germline loops: CDR1 MNHNY, CDR2 SVGAGI (reference sequence).

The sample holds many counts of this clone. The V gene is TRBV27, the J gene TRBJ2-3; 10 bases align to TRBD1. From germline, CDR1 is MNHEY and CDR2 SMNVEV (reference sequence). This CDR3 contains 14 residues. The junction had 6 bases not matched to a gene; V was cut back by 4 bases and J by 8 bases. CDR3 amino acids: CASSSDRGGVTQYF. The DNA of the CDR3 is TGTGCCAGCAGTTCGGACAGGGGGGGGGTTACGCAGTATTTT.

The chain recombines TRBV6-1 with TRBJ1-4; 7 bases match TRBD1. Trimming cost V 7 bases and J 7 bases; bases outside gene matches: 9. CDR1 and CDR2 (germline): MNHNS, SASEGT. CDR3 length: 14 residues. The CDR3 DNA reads TGTGCCAGCAAGAAGGCAGGGGGAGGTGAAAAACTGTTTTTT. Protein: CASKKAGGGEKLFF.

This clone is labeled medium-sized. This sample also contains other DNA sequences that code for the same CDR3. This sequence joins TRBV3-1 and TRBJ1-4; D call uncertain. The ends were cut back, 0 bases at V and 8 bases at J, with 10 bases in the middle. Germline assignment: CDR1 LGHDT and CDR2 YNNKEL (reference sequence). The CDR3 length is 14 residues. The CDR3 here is CASSQEVKREKLFF. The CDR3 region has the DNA TGTGCCAGCAGCCAAGAGGTAAAGAGAGAAAAACTGTTTTTT.

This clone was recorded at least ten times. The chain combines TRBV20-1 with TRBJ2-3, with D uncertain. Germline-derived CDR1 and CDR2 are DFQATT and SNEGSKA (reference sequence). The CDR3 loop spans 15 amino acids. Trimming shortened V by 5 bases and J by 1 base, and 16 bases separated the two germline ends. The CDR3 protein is CSASPNGAGTDTQYF. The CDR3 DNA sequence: TGCAGTGCTTCCCCGAATGGCGCTGGCACAGATACGCAGTATTTT.

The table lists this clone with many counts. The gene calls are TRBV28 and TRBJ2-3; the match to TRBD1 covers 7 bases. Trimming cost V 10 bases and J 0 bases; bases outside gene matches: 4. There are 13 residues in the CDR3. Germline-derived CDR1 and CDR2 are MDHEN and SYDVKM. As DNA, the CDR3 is TGTGCCACCCTGGGACAGAGCACAGATACGCAGTATTTT. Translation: CATLGQSTDTQYF.

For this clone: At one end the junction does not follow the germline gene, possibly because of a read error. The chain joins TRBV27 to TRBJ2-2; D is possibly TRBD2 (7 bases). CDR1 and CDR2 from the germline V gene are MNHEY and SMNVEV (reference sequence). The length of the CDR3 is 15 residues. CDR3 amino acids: CASSFRAGVTGGLFF. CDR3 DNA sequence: TGTGCCAGCAGTTTCCGAGCAGGCGTTACCGGGGGGCTGTTCTTT.

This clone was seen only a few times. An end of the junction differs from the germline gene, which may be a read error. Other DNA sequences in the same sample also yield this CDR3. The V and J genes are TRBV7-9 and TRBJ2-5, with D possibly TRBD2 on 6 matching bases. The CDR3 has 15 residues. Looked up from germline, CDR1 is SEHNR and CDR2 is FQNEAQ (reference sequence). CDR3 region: CASSLARRWEETQYF. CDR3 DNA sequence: TGTGCCAGCAGCCTAGCGAGACGGTGGGAAGAGACCCAGTACTTC.

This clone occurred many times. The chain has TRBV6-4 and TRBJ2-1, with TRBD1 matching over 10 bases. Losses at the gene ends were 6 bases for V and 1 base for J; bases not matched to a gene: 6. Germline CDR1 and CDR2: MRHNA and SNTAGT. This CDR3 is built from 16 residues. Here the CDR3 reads CASSASGQGSYNEQFF. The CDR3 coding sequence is TGTGCCAGCAGCGCATCGGGACAGGGGTCCTACAATGAGCAGTTCTTC.

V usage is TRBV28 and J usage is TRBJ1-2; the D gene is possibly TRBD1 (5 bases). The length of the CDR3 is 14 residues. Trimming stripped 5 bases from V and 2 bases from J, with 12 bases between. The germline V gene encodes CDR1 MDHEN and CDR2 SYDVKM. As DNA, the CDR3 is TGTGCCAGCAGTGTAGCGGGGGTCAACTATGGCTACACCTTC. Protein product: CASSVAGVNYGYTF.

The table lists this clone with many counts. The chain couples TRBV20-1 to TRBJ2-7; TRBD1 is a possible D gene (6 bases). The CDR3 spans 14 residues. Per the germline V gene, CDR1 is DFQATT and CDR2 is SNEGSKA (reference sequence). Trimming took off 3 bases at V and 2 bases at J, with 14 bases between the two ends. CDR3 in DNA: TGCAGTGCTAGGATTTCGGGACACACCTACGAGCAGTACTTC. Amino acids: CSARISGHTYEQYF.

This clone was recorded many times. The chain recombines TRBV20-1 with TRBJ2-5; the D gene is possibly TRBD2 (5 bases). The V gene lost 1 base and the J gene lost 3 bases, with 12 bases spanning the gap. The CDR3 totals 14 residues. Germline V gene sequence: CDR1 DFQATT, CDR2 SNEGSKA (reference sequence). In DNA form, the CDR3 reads TGCAGTGCTAGAGTAAGCGGCCGAAAAGAGACCCAGTACTTC. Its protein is CSARVSGRKETQYF.

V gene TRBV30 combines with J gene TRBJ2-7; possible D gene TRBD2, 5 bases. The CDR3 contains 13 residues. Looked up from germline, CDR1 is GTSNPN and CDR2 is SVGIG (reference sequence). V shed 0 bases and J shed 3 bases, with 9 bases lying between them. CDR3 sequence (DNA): TGTGCCTGGAGTGTATCGGGGAACTACGAGCAGTACTTC. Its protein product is CAWSVSGNYEQYF.

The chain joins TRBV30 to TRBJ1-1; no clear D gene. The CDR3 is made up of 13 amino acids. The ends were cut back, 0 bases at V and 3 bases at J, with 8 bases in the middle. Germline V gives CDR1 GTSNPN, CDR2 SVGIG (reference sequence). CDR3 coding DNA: TGTGCCTGGAGTGTAGGACGGGACACTGAAGCTTTCTTT. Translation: CAWSVGRDTEAFF.